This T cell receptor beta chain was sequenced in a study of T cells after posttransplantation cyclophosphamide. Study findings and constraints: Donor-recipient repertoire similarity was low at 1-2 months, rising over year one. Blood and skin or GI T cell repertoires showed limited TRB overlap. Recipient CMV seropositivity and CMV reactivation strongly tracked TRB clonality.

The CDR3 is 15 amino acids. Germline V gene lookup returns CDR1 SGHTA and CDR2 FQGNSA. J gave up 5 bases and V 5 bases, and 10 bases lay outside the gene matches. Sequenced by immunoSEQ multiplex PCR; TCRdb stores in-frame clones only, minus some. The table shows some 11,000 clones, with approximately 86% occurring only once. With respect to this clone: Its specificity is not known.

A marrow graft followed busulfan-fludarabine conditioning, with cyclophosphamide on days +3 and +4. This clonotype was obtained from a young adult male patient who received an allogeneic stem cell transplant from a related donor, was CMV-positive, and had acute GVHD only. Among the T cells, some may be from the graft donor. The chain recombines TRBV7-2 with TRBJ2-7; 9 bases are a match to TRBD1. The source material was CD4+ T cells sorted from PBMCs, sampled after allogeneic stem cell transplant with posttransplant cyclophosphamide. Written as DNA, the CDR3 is TGTGCCAGCAGCCCCTTTCCGGGACAGGGCCACGAGCAGTACTTC. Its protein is CASSPFPGQGHEQYF.